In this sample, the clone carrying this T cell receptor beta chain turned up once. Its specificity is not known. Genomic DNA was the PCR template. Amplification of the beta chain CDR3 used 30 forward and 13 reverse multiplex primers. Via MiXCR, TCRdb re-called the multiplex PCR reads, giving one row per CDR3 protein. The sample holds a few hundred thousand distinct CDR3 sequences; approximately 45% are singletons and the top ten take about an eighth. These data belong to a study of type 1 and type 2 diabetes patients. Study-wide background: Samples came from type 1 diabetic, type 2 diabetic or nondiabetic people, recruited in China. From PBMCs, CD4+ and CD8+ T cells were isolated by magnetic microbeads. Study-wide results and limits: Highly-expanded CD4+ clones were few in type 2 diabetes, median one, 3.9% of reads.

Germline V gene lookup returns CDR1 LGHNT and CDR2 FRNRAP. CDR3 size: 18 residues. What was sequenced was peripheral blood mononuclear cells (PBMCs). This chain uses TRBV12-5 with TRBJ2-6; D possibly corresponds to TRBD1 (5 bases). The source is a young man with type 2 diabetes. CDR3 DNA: TGTGCCAGCAGTTTCGACCAGGGAACACCTTCTGGGGCCAACGTCCTGACTTTC. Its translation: CASSFDQGTPSGANVLTF.